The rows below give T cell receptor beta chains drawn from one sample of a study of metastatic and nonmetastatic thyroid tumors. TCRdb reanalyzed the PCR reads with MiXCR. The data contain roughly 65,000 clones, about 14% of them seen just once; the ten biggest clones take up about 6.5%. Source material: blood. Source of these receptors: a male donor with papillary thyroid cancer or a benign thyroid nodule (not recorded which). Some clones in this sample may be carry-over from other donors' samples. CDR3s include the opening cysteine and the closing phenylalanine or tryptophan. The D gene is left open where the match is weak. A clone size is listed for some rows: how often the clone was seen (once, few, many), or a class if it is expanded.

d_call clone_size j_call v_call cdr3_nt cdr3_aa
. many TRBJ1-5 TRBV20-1 TGCAGTGCTAGAGATTCCAGGGAAGAACTTAGAAGCAGCAATCAGCCCCAGCATTTT CSARDSREELRSSNQPQHF
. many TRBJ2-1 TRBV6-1 TGTGCCAGCAGTGCCCAGGGCCACAATGAGCAGTTCTTC CASSAQGHNEQFF
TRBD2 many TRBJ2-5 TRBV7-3 TGTGCCAGCTCGGGCGGGAGTTACGGAGAGACCCAGTACTTC CASSGGSYGETQYF
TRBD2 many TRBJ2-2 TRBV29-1 TGCAGCACGCGACTAGCGGGAGCCGGGGAGCTGTTTTTT CSTRLAGAGELFF
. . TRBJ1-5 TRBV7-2 TGTGCCAGCAGCTTAGCCCAGGGGTCCCATCAGCCCCAGCATTTT CASSLAQGSHQPQHF
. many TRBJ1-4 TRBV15 TGTGCCACCAGCAGAGACCGGGGGGGGATTCAAGAAAAACTGTTTTTT CATSRDRGGIQEKLFF
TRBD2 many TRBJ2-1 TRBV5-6 TGTGCCAGCAGCAGGAGGAACAGTGTGGGAGGGGTCAATGAGCAGTTCTTC CASSRRNSVGGVNEQFF
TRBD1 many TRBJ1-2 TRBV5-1 TGCGCCAGCAGCTTGGATATAGGACAGGGGGCCTATGGCTACACCTTC CASSLDIGQGAYGYTF
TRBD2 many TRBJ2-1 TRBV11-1 TGTGCCAGCAGCTGGCCGGCTAGCGGGAGGGACAATGAGCAGTTCTTC CASSWPASGRDNEQFF
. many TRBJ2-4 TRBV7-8 TGTGCCAGCCAGGGTCAGGGAGACCTGATTAGCAAAAACATTCAGTACTTC CASQGQGDLISKNIQYF
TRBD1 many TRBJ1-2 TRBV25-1 TGTGCCAGCAGACAGGGGGCAAACTATGGCTACACCTTC CASRQGANYGYTF
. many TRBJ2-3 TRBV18 TGTGCCAGCTCACCACCGTTTAGGCTGCAAACAGATACGCAGTATTTT CASSPPFRLQTDTQYF
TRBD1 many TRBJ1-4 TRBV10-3 TGTGCCATCAGTGAGAGACAGGGGGCTACGGATAATGAAAAACTGTTTTTT CAISERQGATDNEKLFF
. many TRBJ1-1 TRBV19 TGTGCCAGTAGTACCTACAGGGCGAAGAACACTGAAGCTTTCTTT CASSTYRAKNTEAFF
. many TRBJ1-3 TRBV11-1 TGTGCCAGCAGCTTAGCAGGGACGGTAACTGGAAACACCATATATTTT CASSLAGTVTGNTIYF
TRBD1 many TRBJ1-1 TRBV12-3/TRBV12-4 TGTGCCAGCAGGGAGACAGGGGGGGGGAACACTGAAGCTTTCTTT CASRETGGGNTEAFF
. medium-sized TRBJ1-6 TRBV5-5 TGTGCCAGCAGCTTGAATATGGAGAGCTCCTATAATTCACCCCTCCACTTT CASSLNMESSYNSPLHF
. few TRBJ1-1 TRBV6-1 TGTGCCAGCAGACCCGGGCCCTATAACACTGAAGCTTTCTTT CASRPGPYNTEAFF
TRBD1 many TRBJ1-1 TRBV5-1 TGCGCCAGCAGCCAATACAGGGGCCGGAACACTGAAGCTTTCTTT CASSQYRGRNTEAFF
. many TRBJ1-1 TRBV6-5 TGTGCCAGCAGTTACTCGGGGGTGGCCAGCATGAACACTGAAGCTTTCTTT CASSYSGVASMNTEAFF
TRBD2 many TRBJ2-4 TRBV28 TGTGCCAGCAGTTTACGTTCCCTAGCGGGGCTAGCCAAAAACATTCAGTACTTC CASSLRSLAGLAKNIQYF
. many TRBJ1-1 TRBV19 TGTGCCAGTATCAACACGGGGGGAGACATGAACACTGAAGCTTTCTTT CASINTGGDMNTEAFF
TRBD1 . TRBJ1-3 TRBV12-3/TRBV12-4 TGTGCCAGTAGTTCTCGGACAGGGGAGAACACCATATATTTT CASSSRTGENTIYF
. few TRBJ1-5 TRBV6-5 TGTGCCAGCAGTTACTCACCACAGCCCCAGCATTTT CASSYSPQPQHF
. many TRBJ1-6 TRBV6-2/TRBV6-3 TGTGCCAGCAGCCCACTGGGGGACGTCTCCTATAATTCACCCCTCCACTTT CASSPLGDVSYNSPLHF
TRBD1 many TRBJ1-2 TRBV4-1 TGCGCCAGCAGCCAAGATCTCCGACAGGGGACGGTTAACTATGGCTACACCTTC CASSQDLRQGTVNYGYTF
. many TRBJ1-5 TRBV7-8 TGTGCCAGCAGCTTAGGATATCCCGGGGGGGGTCGGTCTCAGCCCCAGCATTTT CASSLGYPGGGRSQPQHF
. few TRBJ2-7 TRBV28 TGTGCCAGCAGTGGCGATTTTACCCTATGGGGTAGCAACGAGCAGTACTTC CASSGDFTLWGSNEQYF
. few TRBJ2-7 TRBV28 TGTGCCAGCAGGAAGGGCAAGGTCCCGGGCTCCTACGAGCAGTACTTC CASRKGKVPGSYEQYF
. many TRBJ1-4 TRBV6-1 TGTGCCAGCAGATTAAGGGAGTTGAGTGAAAAACTGTTTTTT CASRLRELSEKLFF
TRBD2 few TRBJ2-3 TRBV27 TGTGCCAGCAGTTTATGGACTAGCGCGATACCCACAGATACGCAGTATTTT CASSLWTSAIPTDTQYF
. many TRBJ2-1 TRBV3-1 TGTGCCAGCAGCCTGGGGTACTCCTACAATGAGCAGTTCTTC CASSLGYSYNEQFF
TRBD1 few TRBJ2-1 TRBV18 TGTGCCAGCTCAGGGGACAGCTATGAGCAGTTCTTC CASSGDSYEQFF
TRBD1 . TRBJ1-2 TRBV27 TGTGCCAGCAGTTTAATGGACAGGTGGTGCACCAGCTATGGCTACACCTTC CASSLMDRWCTSYGYTF
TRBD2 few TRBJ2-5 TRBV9 TGTGCCAGCAGCGCCACCGGGAGGTACCAAGAGACCCAGTACTTC CASSATGRYQETQYF
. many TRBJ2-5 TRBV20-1 TGCAGTGCTCCCATTCGGGCGGAGACCCAGTACTTC CSAPIRAETQYF
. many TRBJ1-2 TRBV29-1 TGCAGCGTGCTTACAGGTCTAGCTAACTATGGCTACACCTTC CSVLTGLANYGYTF
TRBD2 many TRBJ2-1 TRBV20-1 TGCAGTGCTCCCCGGACTAGCGGGAGGGCCGGCGATGAGCAGTTCTTC CSAPRTSGRAGDEQFF
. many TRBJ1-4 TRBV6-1 TGTGCCAGCAGAAAAGCCGGGACTTTTAATGAAAAACTGTTTTTT CASRKAGTFNEKLFF
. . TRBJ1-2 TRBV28 TGTGCCAGCAGTTCAAACAGTTTCGGCTACACCTTC CASSSNSFGYTF
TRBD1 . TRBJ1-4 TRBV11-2 TGTGCCAGCAGCTCCTTCGATAGGGACAGGTTTAATGAAAAACTGTTTTTT CASSSFDRDRFNEKLFF
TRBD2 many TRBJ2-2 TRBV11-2 TGTGCCAGCAGCCCCGGTCGAGCGGGAGTAGGGACCGGGGAGCTGTTTTTT CASSPGRAGVGTGELFF
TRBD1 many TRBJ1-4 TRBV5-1 TGCGCCAGCAGCCCCGGGACAGTCGGGTATGAAAAACTGTTTTTT CASSPGTVGYEKLFF
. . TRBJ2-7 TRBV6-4 TGTGCCAGCAGTACTCATTTGGTGGGCGAGCAGTACTTC CASSTHLVGEQYF
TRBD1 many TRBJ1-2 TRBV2 TGTGCCAGCATCTCGCGGGGTCTACAACAGGGGGCTGATGGCTACACCTTC CASISRGLQQGADGYTF
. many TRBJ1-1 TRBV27 TGTGCCAGCTTAAACAGGTGGGGGGACACTGAAGCTTTCTTT CASLNRWGDTEAFF